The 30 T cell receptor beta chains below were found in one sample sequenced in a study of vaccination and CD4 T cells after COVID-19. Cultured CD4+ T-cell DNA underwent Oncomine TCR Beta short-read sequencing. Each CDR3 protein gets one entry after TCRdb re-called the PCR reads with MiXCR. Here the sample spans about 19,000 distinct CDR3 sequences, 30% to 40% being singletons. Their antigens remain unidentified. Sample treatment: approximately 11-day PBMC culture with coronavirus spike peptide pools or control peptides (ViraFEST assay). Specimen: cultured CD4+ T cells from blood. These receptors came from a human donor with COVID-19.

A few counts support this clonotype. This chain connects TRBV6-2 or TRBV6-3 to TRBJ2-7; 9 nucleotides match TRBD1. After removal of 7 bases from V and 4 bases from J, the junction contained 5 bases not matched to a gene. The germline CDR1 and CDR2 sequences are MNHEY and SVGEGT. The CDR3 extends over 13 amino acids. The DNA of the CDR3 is TGTGCCAGCACCACCGGGACAGGGTACGAGCAGTACTTC. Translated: CASTTGTGYEQYF.

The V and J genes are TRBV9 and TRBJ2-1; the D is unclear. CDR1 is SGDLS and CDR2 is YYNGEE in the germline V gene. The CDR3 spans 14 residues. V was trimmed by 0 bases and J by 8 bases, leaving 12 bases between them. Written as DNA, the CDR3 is TGTGCCAGCAGCGTAGTCGGTGGTTGGGATGAGCAGTTCTTC. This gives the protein CASSVVGGWDEQFF.

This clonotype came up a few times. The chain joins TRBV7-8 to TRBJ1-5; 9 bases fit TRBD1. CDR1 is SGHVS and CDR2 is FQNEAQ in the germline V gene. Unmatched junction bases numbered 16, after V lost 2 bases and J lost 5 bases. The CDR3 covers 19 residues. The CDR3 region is CASSLSTGTGPRGDQPQHF. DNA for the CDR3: TGTGCCAGCAGCTTATCGACCGGGACAGGGCCTCGAGGCGATCAGCCCCAGCATTTT.

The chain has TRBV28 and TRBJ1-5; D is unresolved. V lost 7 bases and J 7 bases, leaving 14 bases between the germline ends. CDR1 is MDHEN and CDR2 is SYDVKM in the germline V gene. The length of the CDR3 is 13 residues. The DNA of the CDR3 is TGTGCCAGCAACCCCCAGACTTTGCAGCCCCAGCATTTT. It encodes CASNPQTLQPQHF.

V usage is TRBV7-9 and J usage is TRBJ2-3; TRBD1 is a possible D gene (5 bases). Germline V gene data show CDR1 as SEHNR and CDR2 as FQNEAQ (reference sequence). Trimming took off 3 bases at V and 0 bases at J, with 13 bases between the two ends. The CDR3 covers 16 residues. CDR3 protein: CASSFLEGASTDTQYF. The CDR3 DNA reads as TGTGCCAGCAGCTTCCTTGAAGGGGCCAGCACAGATACGCAGTATTTT. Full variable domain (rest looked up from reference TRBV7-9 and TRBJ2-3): DTGVSQNPRHKITKRGQNVTFRCDPISEHNRLYWYRQTLGQGPEFLTYFQNEAQLEKSRLLSDRFSAERPKGSFSTLEIQRTEQGDSAMYLCASSFLEGASTDTQYFGPGTRLTVL.

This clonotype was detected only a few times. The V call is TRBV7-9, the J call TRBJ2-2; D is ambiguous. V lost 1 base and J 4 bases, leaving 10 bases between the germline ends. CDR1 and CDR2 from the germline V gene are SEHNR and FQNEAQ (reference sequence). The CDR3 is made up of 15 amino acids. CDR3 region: CASSLVRISTGELFF. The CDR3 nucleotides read TGTGCCAGCAGCTTAGTGCGGATCTCCACCGGGGAGCTGTTTTTT.

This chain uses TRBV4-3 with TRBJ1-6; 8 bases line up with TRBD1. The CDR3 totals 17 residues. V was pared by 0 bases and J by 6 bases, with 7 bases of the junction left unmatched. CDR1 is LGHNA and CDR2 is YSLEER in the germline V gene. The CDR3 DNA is TGCGCCAGCAGCCAAGATAGGGCAGGGGGCTTTAATTCACCCCTCCACTTT. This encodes CASSQDRAGGFNSPLHF.

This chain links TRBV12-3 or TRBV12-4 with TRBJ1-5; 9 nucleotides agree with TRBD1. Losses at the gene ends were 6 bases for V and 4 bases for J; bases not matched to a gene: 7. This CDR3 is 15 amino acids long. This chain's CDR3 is CASRQTGTGNQPQHF. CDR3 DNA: TGTGCCAGCAGGCAAACCGGGACAGGGAATCAGCCCCAGCATTTT.

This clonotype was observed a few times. CDR3 in amino acids: CAWNDRGHYGYTF. CDR3 nucleotide sequence: TGTGCCTGGAATGACAGGGGCCACTATGGCTACACCTTC. The J gene is TRBJ1-2, the V gene TRBV30; 8 bases line up with TRBD1. This CDR3 contains 13 residues. Trimming cost V 4 bases and J 3 bases; bases outside gene matches: 4. Germline assignment: CDR1 GTSNPN and CDR2 SVGIG (reference sequence).

In DNA form, the CDR3 reads TGTGCCAGCAGTTTCTCACAGGGATTCACAGATACGCAGTATTTT. It codes for CASSFSQGFTDTQYF. The genes are TRBV6-5 and TRBJ2-3; a weak D match, TRBD1 (6 bases). The V end lost 4 bases, the J end lost 2 bases, and 13 bases lay between the germline ends. The CDR3 is made up of 15 amino acids. The germline V gene has CDR1 MNHEY and CDR2 SVGAGI.

The CDR3 sequence: CATSDTLDSNGYTF. CDR3 nucleotides: TGTGCCACCAGTGATACCCTTGACAGTAATGGCTACACCTTC. The rearrangement links TRBV24-1 to TRBJ1-2, with TRBD1 as a possible D gene (5 bases). Germline V lookup: CDR1 KGHDR, CDR2 SFDVKD. CDR3 length: 14 amino acids. The V and J ends lost 3 bases and 6 bases respectively, with 13 bases between them.

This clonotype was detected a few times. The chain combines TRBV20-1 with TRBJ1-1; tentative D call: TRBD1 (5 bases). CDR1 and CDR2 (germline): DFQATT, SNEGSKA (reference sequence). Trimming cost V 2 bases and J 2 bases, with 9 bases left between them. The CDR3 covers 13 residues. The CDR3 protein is CSARTGTNTEAFF. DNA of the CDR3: TGCAGTGCTAGAACCGGGACTAACACTGAAGCTTTCTTT.

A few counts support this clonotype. CDR3 coding DNA: TGTGCCATCAGTGTGACCCATTCGGAGCCTGAAGCTTTCTTT. Encoded protein: CAISVTHSEPEAFF. The chain is built from TRBV10-3 and TRBJ1-1, with D uncertain. The V end lost 4 bases, the J end lost 6 bases, and 15 bases lay between the germline ends. The CDR3 length is 14 residues. Germline assignment: CDR1 ENHRY and CDR2 SYGVKD.

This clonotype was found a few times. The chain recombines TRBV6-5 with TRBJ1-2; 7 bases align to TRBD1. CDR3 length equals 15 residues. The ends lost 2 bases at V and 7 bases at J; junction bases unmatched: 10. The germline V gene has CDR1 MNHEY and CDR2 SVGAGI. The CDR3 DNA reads TGTGCCAGCAGTTACGCCAATGACAGGGCTGGTGGCTACACCTTC. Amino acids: CASSYANDRAGGYTF.

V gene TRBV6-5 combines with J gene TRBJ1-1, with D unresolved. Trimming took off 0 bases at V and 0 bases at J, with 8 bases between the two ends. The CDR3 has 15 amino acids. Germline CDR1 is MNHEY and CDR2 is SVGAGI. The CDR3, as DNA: TGTGCCAGCAGTTACTCGCCGGAGTTGAACACTGAAGCTTTCTTT. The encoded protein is CASSYSPELNTEAFF.

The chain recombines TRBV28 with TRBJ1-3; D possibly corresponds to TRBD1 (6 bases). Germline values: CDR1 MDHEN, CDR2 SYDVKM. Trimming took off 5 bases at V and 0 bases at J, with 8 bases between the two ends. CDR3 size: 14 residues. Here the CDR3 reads CASSRTDSGNTIYF. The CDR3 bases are TGTGCCAGCAGTCGGACAGACTCTGGAAACACCATATATTTT.

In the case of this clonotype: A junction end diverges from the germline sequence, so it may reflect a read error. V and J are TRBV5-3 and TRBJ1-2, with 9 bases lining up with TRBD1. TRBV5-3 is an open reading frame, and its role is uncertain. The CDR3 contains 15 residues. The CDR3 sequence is CASSFMGQGNYGYTF. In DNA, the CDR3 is TGTGCCAGCAGCTTTATGGGACAGGGAAACTATGGCTACACCTTC.

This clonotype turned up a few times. CDR3 sequence (DNA): TGTGCCAGCAGCCCGGGACAGAACTATGGCTACACCTTC. This encodes CASSPGQNYGYTF. The rearrangement joins TRBV6-1 to TRBJ1-2; 7 bases agree with TRBD1. CDR3 length: 13 residues. Germline trimming cut 6 bases from V and 2 bases from J; bases unmatched to any gene: 3. Germline CDR1 MNHNS, CDR2 SASEGT.

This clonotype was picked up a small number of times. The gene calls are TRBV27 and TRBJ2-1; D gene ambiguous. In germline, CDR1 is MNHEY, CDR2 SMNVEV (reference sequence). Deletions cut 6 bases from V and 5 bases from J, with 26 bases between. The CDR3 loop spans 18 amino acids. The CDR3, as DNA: TGTGCCAGCAGCCCATTGAAAGGTACCATCGCAACTCACAATGAGCAGTTCTTC. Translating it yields CASSPLKGTIATHNEQFF.

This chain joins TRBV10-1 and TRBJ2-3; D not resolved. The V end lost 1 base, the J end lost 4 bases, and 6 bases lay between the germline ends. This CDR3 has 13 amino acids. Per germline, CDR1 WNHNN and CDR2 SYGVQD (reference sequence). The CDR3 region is CASSELNSDTQYF. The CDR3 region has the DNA TGCGCCAGCAGTGAGTTGAACTCAGATACGCAGTATTTT.

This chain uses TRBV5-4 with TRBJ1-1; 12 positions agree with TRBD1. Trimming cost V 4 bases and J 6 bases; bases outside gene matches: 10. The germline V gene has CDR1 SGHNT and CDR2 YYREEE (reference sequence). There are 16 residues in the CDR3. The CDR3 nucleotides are TGTGCCAGCAGCCTCCCTCAGGGACAGGGGGCTCCTGAAGCTTTCTTT. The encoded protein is CASSLPQGQGAPEAFF.

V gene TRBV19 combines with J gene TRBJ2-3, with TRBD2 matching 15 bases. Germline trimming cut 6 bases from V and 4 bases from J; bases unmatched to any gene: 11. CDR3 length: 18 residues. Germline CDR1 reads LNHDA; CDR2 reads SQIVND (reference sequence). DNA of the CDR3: TGTGCCAGTAGCCCCATTGGACTAGCGGGGGGGCGTTCAGATACGCAGTATTTT. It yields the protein CASSPIGLAGGRSDTQYF.

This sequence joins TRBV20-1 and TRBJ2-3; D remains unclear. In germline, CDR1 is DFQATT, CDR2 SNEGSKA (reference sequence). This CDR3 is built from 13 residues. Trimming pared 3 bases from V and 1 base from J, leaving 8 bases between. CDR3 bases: TGCAGTGCTAGTCGAGGTGGCACAGATACGCAGTATTTT. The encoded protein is CSASRGGTDTQYF.

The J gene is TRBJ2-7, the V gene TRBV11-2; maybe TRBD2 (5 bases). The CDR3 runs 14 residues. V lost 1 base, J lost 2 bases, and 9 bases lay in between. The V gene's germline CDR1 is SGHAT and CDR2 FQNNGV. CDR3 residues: CASSLVRGTYEQYF. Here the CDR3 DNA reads TGTGCCAGCAGCTTAGTACGGGGAACCTACGAGCAGTACTTC.

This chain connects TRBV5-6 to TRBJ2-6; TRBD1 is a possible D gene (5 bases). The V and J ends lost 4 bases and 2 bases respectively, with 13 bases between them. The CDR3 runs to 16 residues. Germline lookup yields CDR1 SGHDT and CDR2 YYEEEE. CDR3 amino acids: CASSTLTDTGANVLTF. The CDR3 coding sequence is TGTGCCAGCAGCACACTGACAGATACTGGGGCCAACGTCCTGACTTTC.

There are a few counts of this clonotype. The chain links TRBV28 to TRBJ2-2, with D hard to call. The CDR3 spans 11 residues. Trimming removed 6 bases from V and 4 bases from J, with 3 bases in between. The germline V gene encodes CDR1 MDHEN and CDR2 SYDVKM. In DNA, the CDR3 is TGTGCCAGCAGGGCCACCGGGGAGCTGTTTTTT. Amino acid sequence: CASRATGELFF.

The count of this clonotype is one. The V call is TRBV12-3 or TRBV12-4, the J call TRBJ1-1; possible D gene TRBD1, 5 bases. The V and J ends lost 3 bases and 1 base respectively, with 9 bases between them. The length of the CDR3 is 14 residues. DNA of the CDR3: TGTGCCAGCAGTTTGTGGGGGGGGAACACTGAAGCTTTCTTT. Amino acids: CASSLWGGNTEAFF.

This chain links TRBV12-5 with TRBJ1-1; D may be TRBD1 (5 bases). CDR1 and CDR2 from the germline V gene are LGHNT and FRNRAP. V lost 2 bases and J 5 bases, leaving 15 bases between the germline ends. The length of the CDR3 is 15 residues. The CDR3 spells CASGLPQGRGTEAFF. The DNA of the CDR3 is TGTGCTAGTGGTTTGCCCCAGGGCCGGGGGACTGAAGCTTTCTTT.

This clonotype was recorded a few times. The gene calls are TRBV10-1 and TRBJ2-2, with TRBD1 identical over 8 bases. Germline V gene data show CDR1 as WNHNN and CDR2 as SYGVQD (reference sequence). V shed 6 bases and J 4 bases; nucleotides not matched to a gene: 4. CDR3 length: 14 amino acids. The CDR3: CASRGQGPTGELFF. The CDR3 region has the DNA TGCGCCAGCAGAGGACAGGGACCCACCGGGGAGCTGTTTTTT.

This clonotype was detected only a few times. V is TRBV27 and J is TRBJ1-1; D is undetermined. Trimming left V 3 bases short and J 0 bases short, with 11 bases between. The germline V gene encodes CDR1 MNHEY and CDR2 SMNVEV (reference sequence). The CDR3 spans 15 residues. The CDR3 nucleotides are TGTGCCAGCAGTTTGAGAGGGCGCCTGAACACTGAAGCTTTCTTT. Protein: CASSLRGRLNTEAFF.